These 3 T cell receptor beta chains originate from one sample sequenced in a study of T cell responses to AZD1222 COVID-19 vaccine. Assay: immunoSEQ multiplex PCR; the TCRdb copy retains only in-frame clones and omits some. Of 90,000 to 120,000 clones in the sample, about 93% were seen once. This specimen consisted of peripheral blood, obtained on day 0 of AZD1222 vaccination. All receptors derive from an adult in good health.

This chain connects TRBV15 to TRBJ2-7, with 8 positions matching TRBD2. The length of the CDR3 is 16 residues. Germline V gene data show CDR1 as LNHNV and CDR2 as YYDKDF (reference sequence). Losses at the gene ends were 0 bases for V and 4 bases for J; bases not matched to a gene: 8. The CDR3 sequence: CATSRERGGLVYEQYF. CDR3 in DNA: TGTGCCACCAGCAGAGAACGCGGGGGGCTGGTGTACGAGCAGTACTTC.

The gene calls are TRBV27 and TRBJ2-3; no reliable D call. Germline V CDR1 and CDR2: MNHEY, SMNVEV (reference sequence). The CDR3 is 14 residues long. Trimming pared 5 bases from V and 2 bases from J, leaving 11 bases between. The CDR3 spells CASSPEHSTDTQYF. CDR3 sequence (DNA): TGTGCCAGCAGTCCCGAACATTCCACAGATACGCAGTATTTT.

The rearrangement joins TRBV4-2 to TRBJ2-3, with D possibly being TRBD1 (5 bases). CDR3 size: 15 residues. Per the germline V gene, CDR1 is LGHNA and CDR2 is YNFKEQ. V dropped 1 base and J dropped 2 bases, with 10 bases sitting between them. Written as DNA, the CDR3 is TGTGCCAGCAGCCAAGGACAGACTTACACAGATACGCAGTATTTT. This encodes CASSQGQTYTDTQYF.